This entry lists 8 T cell receptor beta chains sequenced from one sample in a study of blood T cell repertoires in COVID-19. Libraries were prepared by immunoSEQ multiplex PCR; TCRdb keeps only in-frame clonotypes and omits some of them. In the table there are some 200,000 clones, around 89% of which are singletons. The sequenced sample consisted of peripheral blood. The receptors were gathered from a woman between 40 and 55 years old with acute or convalescent COVID-19.

The chain employs TRBV4-2 and TRBJ2-3; 10 bases are a match to TRBD2. This CDR3 contains 18 residues. CDR1 is LGHNA and CDR2 is YNFKEQ in the germline V gene. V was clipped by 1 base and J by 2 bases; unmatched bases: 9. CDR3 region: CASSQGVSSGGTTDTQYF. The CDR3 nucleotides read TGTGCCAGCAGCCAAGGGGTATCTAGCGGGGGCACCACAGATACGCAGTATTTT.

The chain couples TRBV7-2 to TRBJ2-1, with D perhaps matching TRBD2 (5 bases). Germline V gene data show CDR1 as SGHTA and CDR2 as FQGNSA. This CDR3 has 15 residues. Trimming pared 4 bases from V and 3 bases from J, leaving 13 bases between. CDR3 sequence (DNA): TGTGCCAGCAGCTCCGTAGCGTCCGTCTACAATGAGCAGTTCTTC. Translating it yields CASSSVASVYNEQFF.

V gene TRBV5-1 combines with J gene TRBJ2-3; D is perhaps TRBD1 (5 bases). Germline loops: CDR1 SGHRS, CDR2 YFSETQ. The CDR3 runs 15 residues. V lost 9 bases to trimming and J lost 4 bases, with 21 bases between them. CDR3 DNA sequence: TGCGCCACCTCCCAACAGGACCCCAGTGCAGATACGCAGTATTTT. Its translation: CATSQQDPSADTQYF.

CDR3: CASSLGPGSGNTIYF. The CDR3 DNA reads as TGTGCCAGCAGCTTAGGACCAGGCTCTGGAAACACCATATATTTT. This chain uses TRBV11-2 with TRBJ1-3; D is ambiguous. The CDR3 consists of 15 residues. Germline values: CDR1 SGHAT, CDR2 FQNNGV. V was pared by 1 base and J by 0 bases, with 7 bases between.

The chain has TRBV29-1 and TRBJ1-2; 7 bases are shared with TRBD1. From germline, CDR1 is SQVTM and CDR2 ANQGSEA. The CDR3 consists of 14 residues. The V and J ends lost 3 bases and 2 bases, in that order; junction bases with no gene match: 6. This chain's CDR3 is CSVEIWGQNYGYTF. The CDR3 bases are TGCAGCGTTGAGATCTGGGGACAGAACTATGGCTACACCTTC.

The V call is TRBV5-4, the J call TRBJ1-6; maybe TRBD1 (5 bases). V was shortened by 0 bases and J by 5 bases, with 12 bases between the two germline ends. This CDR3 is 16 amino acids long. Germline V gene lookup returns CDR1 SGHNT and CDR2 YYREEE (reference sequence). Here the CDR3 reads CASSLGGTLNNSPLHF. CDR3 sequence (DNA): TGTGCCAGCAGCTTGGGAGGGACTCTAAATAATTCACCCCTCCACTTT.

The chain links TRBV30 to TRBJ1-2, with TRBD1 matching over 10 bases. V lost 4 bases and J lost 2; bases outside the gene matches: 4. The CDR3 loop spans 14 amino acids. Germline-derived CDR1 and CDR2 are GTSNPN and SVGIG (reference sequence). The CDR3 DNA reads TGTGCCTGGACAGGGGACAGGGGCAACTATGGCTACACCTTC. It is translated as CAWTGDRGNYGYTF.

J is TRBJ2-7 and V is TRBV5-5; no reliable D call. Deletions cut 2 bases from V and 3 bases from J, with 12 bases between. Germline-derived CDR1 and CDR2 are SGHKS and YYEKEE (reference sequence). The CDR3 loop spans 14 amino acids. The chain's CDR3 is CASSLRRANYEQYV. CDR3 nucleotides: TGTGCCAGCAGCTTACGGCGAGCGAACTACGAGCAGTACGTC.